The clone carrying this T cell receptor (beta chain) came up many times. This CDR3 has 16 amino acids. The germline gives CDR1 KGHSH, CDR2 LQKENI. The J segment lost 0 bases and the V segment lost 5 bases, leaving 3 bases of the junction unmatched. This sample was included in a study of T cells after posttransplantation cyclophosphamide. Only in-frame clones appear in the TCRdb table, and some are missing; sequencing was by immunoSEQ multiplex PCR. This repertoire lists more than 40,000 clones without singletons; about 2.2% sits in the top ten. This chain joins TRBV18 and TRBJ2-6; TRBD1 aligns across 8 bases. The sequenced sample was PBMCs. The sequence came from a man in his forties or fifties in good health, CMV-negative, and a related stem cell transplant donor. In DNA form, the CDR3 reads TGTGCCAGCTCATCCACAGGGGGCTCTGGGGCCAACGTCCTGACTTTC. It encodes CASSSTGGSGANVLTF.